This T cell receptor (beta chain) emerged from a study of cytomegalovirus exposure and HLA in healthy donors. Study-wide points: Based on reports, TCR beta sequences accurately predicted HLA-A and HLA-B alleles for most subjects. TCR beta V segments were, for the most part, productive about 87% or about 30% of the time in an earlier analysis.

Amplification used 60 Vbeta primers and 13 Jbeta primers. Study processing details: About 10 million shared chains were among the roughly 80 million unique TCR beta chains that a later analysis counted. Sequencing was performed with immunoSEQ multiplex PCR; in TCRdb, only in-frame clones are kept and a portion is missing. From that table come the V and J calls and clone size; the DNA was used to work out D and trimming. The sample records under 130,000 clones, approximately 69% being singletons. V lost 6 bases and J lost 0; bases outside the gene matches: 8. Germline values: CDR1 SGHTA, CDR2 FQGNSA. The CDR3 covers 17 residues. Notes on this clone: The antigen remains undetermined.

This receptor was obtained from a man between 25 and 39 years old in good health and CMV-seronegative. This chain links TRBV7-2 with TRBJ1-3; 10 bases are a match to TRBD1. Sequences were obtained from PBMCs. This CDR3 is CASRRTGGTSSGNTIYF. The CDR3 bases are TGTGCCAGCAGACGGACAGGGGGAACGAGCTCTGGAAACACCATATATTTT.